This T cell receptor beta chain was identified during a study of cytomegalovirus exposure and HLA in healthy donors. Study observations and caveats: Cytomegalovirus association was listed for 150 to 200 TCR beta chains.

Details on this clone: Its antigen is undetermined.

PCR was performed using 60 Vbeta and 13 Jbeta primers. Libraries were prepared by immunoSEQ multiplex PCR; TCRdb keeps only in-frame clonotypes and omits some of them. The sample shows over 150,000 clones, approximately 78% of them seen only once. The origin of this receptor is a woman aged 45 to 65 in good health and CMV-seropositive. The sequenced material came from PBMCs.

CDR3 DNA: TGCGCCAGCAGCTTGTTCGACAGGGATGAGAATGAGCAGTTCTTC. Translating gives CASSLFDRDENEQFF. V is TRBV5-1 and J is TRBJ2-1; 7 nucleotides match TRBD1. The junction had 8 bases not matched to a gene; V was cut back by 1 base and J by 7 bases. CDR3 length: 15 amino acids. Germline CDR1 reads SGHRS; CDR2 reads YFSETQ.